This TCR beta chain was sequenced in a study of T cell responses to AZD1222 COVID-19 vaccine. General study points: Baseline serology detected seropositivity in only five to seven AZD1222 recipients.

Generated by immunoSEQ multiplex PCR, the TCRdb table keeps only in-frame clones and is missing some. Here the sample spans fewer than 150,000 clones, 90% being singletons. The ends lost 1 base at V and 6 bases at J; junction bases unmatched: 7. This CDR3 has 15 amino acids. Germline CDR1 reads SGDLS; CDR2 reads YYNGEE. About this clone itself: The antigen is not known.

This receptor was identified in an adult in good health. The V call is TRBV9, the J call TRBJ2-7, with TRBD1 identical over 10 bases. The material sequenced was peripheral blood, taken on day 0 of AZD1222 vaccination. CDR3 protein: CASSVSGTGVAEQYF. CDR3 nucleotides: TGTGCCAGCAGCGTATCGGGGACAGGGGTGGCCGAGCAGTACTTC.